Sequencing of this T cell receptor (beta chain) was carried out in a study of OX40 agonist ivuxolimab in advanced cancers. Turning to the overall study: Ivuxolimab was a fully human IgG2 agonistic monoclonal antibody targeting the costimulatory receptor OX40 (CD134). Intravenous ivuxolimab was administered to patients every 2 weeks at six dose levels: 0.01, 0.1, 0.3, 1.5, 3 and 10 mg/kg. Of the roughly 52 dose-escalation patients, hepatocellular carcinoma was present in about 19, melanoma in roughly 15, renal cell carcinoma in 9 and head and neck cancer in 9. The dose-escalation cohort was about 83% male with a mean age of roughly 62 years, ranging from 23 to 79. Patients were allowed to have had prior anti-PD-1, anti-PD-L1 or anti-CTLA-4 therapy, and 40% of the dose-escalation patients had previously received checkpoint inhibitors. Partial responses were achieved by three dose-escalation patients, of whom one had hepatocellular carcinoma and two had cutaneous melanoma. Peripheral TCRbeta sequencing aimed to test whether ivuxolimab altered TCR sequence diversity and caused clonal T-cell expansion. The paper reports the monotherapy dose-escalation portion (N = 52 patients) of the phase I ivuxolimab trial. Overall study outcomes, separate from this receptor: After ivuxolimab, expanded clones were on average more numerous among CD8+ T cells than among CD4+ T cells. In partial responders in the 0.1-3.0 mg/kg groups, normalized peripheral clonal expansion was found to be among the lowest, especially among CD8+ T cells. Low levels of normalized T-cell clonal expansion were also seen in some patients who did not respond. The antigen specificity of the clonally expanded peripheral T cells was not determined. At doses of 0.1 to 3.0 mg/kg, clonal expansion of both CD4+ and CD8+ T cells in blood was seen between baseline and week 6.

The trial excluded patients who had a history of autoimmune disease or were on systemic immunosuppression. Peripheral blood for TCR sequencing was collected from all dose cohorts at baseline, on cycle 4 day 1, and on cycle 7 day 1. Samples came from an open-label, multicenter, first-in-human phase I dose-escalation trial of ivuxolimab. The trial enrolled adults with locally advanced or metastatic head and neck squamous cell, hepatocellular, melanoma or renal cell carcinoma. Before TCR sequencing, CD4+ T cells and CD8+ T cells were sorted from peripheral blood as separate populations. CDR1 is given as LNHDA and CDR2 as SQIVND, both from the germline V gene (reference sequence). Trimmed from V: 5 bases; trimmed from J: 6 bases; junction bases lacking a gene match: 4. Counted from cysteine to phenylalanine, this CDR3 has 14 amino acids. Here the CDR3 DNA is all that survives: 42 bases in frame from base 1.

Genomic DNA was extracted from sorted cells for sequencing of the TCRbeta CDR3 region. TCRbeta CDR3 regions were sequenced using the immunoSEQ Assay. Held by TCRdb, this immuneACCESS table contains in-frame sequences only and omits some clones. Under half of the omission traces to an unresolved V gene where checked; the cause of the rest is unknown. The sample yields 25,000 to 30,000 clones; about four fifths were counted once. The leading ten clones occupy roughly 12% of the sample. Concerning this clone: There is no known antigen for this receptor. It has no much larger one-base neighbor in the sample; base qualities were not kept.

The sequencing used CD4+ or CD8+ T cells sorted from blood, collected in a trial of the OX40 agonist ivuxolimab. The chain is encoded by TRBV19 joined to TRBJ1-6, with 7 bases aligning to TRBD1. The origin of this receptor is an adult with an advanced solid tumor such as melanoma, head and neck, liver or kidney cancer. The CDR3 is CASSWDSLNSPLHF. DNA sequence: TGTGCCAGTAGTTGGGACAGCCTTAATTCACCCCTCCACTTT. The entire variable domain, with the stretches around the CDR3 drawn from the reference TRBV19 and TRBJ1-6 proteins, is DGGITQSPKYLFRKEGQNVTLSCEQNLNHDAMYWYRQDPGQGLRLIYYSQIVNDFQKGDIAEGYSVSREKKESFPLTVTSAQKNPTAFYLCASSWDSLNSPLHFGNGTRLTVT.